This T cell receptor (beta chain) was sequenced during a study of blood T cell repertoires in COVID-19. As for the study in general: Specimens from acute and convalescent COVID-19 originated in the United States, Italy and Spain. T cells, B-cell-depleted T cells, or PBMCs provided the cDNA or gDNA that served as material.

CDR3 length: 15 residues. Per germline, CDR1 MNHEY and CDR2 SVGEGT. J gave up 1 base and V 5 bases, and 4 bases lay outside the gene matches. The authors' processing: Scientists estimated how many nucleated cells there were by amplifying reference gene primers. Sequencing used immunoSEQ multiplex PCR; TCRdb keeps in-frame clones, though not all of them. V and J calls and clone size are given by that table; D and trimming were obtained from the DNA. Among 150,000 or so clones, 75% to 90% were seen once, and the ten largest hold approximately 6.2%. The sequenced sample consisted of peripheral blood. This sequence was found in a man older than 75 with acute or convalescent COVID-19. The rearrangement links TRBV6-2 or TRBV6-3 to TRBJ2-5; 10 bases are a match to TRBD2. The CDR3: CASSLAGAVQETQYF. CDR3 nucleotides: TGTGCCAGCAGTCTAGCGGGGGCCGTCCAAGAGACCCAGTACTTC.